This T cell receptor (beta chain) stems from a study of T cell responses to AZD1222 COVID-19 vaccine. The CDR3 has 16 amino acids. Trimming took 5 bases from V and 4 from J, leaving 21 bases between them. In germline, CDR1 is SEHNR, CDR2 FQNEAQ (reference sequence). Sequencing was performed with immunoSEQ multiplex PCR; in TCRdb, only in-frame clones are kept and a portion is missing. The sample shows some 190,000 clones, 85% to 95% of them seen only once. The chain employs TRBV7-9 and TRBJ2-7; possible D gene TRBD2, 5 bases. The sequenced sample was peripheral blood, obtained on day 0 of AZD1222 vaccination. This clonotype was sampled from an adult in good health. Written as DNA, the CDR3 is TGTGCCAGCAGCCCTAGGAGGAGAGTAACACTTTACGAGCAGTACTTC. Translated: CASSPRRRVTLYEQYF.